This T cell receptor beta chain appears in the sequencing data of a study of glioma-infiltrating T cells after dendritic cell vaccination (dated by TCRdb to 2016 to 2017). Regarding the research as a whole: The cohort included some 15 glioblastoma patients drawn from Phase I and II dendritic cell vaccination trials, of whom 9 were newly diagnosed and 6 had recurrent disease. Patients received autologous tumor lysate-pulsed dendritic cell vaccination between about 2002 and 2012. The vaccine was prepared from monocyte-derived dendritic cells that were cultured for more than six days with IL-4 and GM-CSF and then pulsed overnight with autologous tumor lysate. Each patient got three intradermal injections of the dendritic cell vaccine, spaced at biweekly intervals, in the arm below the axilla. In glioblastoma patients vaccinated with dendritic cells, deep sequencing of TCR beta CDR3 regions served to measure the amount of tumor-infiltrating lymphocytes and to compare repertoires between tumor and blood. Survival after dendritic cell vaccination was correlated with TCR sequencing metrics, such as TIL content and the overlap between tumor and blood repertoires.

According to the study, the label for this sample's time point signals: after dendritic cell vaccination, including at tumor progression/relapse. Selection of patients required sufficient residual fresh-frozen tumor tissue and over two years of available survival data. None of the glioblastoma patients carried an isocitrate dehydrogenase mutation, although molecular status otherwise varied. PBMC were collected before vaccination, two weeks after the third vaccination, and at tumor progression if tumor progression occurred. The Qiagen DNeasy Blood extraction Kit was used to extract genomic DNA. The CDR3 has 13 amino acids, counting the end cysteine and phenylalanine. Here the CDR3 DNA is all that survives: 39 bases in frame from base 1. After removal of 8 bases from V and 2 bases from J, the junction retains 4 bases not matched to a gene. Details on this clone: Its antigen target is currently unknown. Per-base qualities were not stored, and no clone one base away is much larger.

TCRB CDR3 regions were amplified from about 2 ug genomic DNA, or all available DNA if less, using the immunoSEQ assay. For multiplex PCR, 60 forward primers for TCR V beta segments and 13 reverse primers for J beta segments were used. Synthetic control templates were spiked into each sample at limiting dilution to estimate reads per starting template. Sequencing produced 87 bp reads on the Illumina HiSeq System. The original methods were these. PCR and sequencing errors were removed by merging closely related sequences with a nearest neighbor algorithm. TCR overlap was measured as the percentage of unique tumor TCR beta sequences also present in the same patient's peripheral blood. The table comes from immuneACCESS by way of TCRdb, which keeps in-frame sequences with V and J called. Part of the clones is missing from these tables; in studies checked, under half for an unresolved V gene and the rest for unknown reasons. From that table come the V and J calls and clone size; the DNA was used to work out D and trimming. For this sample there are about 46,000 clones; 89% appear just once. The top ten clonotypes cover 5.3% of the sample.

The research as a whole found: The TCR overlap response model with three groups was called speculative and said to need prospective validation. TCR clonality showed no direct relationship with survival, which suggests that a diverse polyclonal response may be important. After dendritic cell vaccination, a higher estimated pretreatment TIL content predicted longer time to progression and overall survival. The cohort was small and heterogeneous, only a few patients had full blood and tumor sets, and even fewer had initial-recurrent tumor pairs.

This sequence was found in a human donor with glioblastoma. The chain was built from TRBV23-1 and TRBJ2-7; 9 of the junction bases match TRBD1. TRBV23-1 is known as an ORF, though its function is uncertain. Sequenced here: blood, sampled after dendritic cell vaccination. CDR3 protein: CASGWTGAYEQYF. The DNA sequence follows: TGCGCCAGCGGATGGACAGGGGCCTACGAGCAGTACTTC.